Each of the 18 T cell receptor beta chains below was sequenced from the same sample in a study of OX40 agonist ivuxolimab in advanced cancers. Data came from immunoSEQ multiplex PCR; TCRdb stores just in-frame clones and leaves some out. The data contain roughly 70,000 clones, 88% of them singletons. The sequenced sample was CD4+ or CD8+ T cells sorted from blood, obtained in a trial of the OX40 agonist ivuxolimab. Source of these receptors: an adult with an advanced solid tumor such as melanoma, head and neck, liver or kidney cancer.

V gene TRBV6-1 combines with J gene TRBJ2-5; no definite D call. The germline V gene encodes CDR1 MNHNS and CDR2 SASEGT. The V end lost 2 bases, the J end lost 8 bases, and 9 bases lay between the germline ends. The CDR3 runs to 12 residues. The CDR3 here is CASSERVDTQYF. The CDR3 nucleotides read TGTGCCAGCAGTGAAAGGGTGGACACCCAGTACTTC.

The rearrangement uses TRBV9 and TRBJ2-3; D may be TRBD1 or TRBD2 (6 bases each). Trimming stripped 3 bases from V and 4 bases from J, with 30 bases between. This CDR3 comprises 20 residues. CDR1 is SGDLS and CDR2 is YYNGEE in the germline V gene. CDR3 DNA sequence: TGTGCCAGCAGCGCCCCCGGAGGGCGATTGGGGGGCGGGTCGGCAGATACGCAGTATTTT. Protein product: CASSAPGGRLGGGSADTQYF.

The V gene is TRBV5-1, the J gene TRBJ2-1; maybe TRBD1 (5 bases). The V end lost 1 base, the J end lost 3 bases, and 8 bases lay between the germline ends. CDR1 is SGHRS, CDR2 YFSETQ, per germline. The CDR3 is 14 residues long. The DNA for the CDR3 is TGCGCCAGCAGCTTGCAAGGGGACTACAATGAGCAGTTCTTC. Translating gives CASSLQGDYNEQFF.

This chain connects TRBV2 to TRBJ1-1; no definite D call. The V end lost 8 bases, the J end lost 1 base, and 11 bases lay between the germline ends. This CDR3 has 13 amino acids. Germline V gene lookup returns CDR1 SNHLY and CDR2 FYNNEI. CDR3 nucleotides: TGTGCCAGCGTAAAAGAAGCGAACACTGAAGCTTTCTTT. This encodes CASVKEANTEAFF.

V and J are TRBV9 and TRBJ2-4; a possible D gene is TRBD2 (6 bases). Trimming removed 4 bases at V and 0 bases at J, with 14 bases between. The CDR3 loop spans 16 amino acids. Germline V gives CDR1 SGDLS, CDR2 YYNGEE. This CDR3 is CASSSQAGLAKNIQYF. CDR3 coding DNA: TGTGCCAGCAGCTCGCAAGCGGGCCTAGCCAAAAACATTCAGTACTTC.

The chain employs TRBV7-8 and TRBJ1-4, with TRBD1 matching 7 bases. Germline V CDR1 and CDR2: SGHVS, FQNEAQ. V lost 1 base and J lost 7; bases outside the gene matches: 6. CDR3 size: 15 residues. CDR3 region: CASSLDRGGVEKLFF. CDR3 DNA: TGTGCCAGCAGCTTAGACAGGGGTGGGGTTGAAAAACTGTTTTTT.

The genes are TRBV15 and TRBJ1-3, with D hard to call. The CDR3 runs to 16 residues. The germline V and J ends were trimmed by 5 bases and 3 bases, with 17 bases remaining between them. CDR1 and CDR2 (germline): LNHNV, YYDKDF (reference sequence). CDR3 DNA: TGTGCCACCAGCTCCCTAGTACGGGGTCTTGGAAACACCATATATTTT. It is translated as CATSSLVRGLGNTIYF.

CDR3 loop: CASSPFTDRSGELFF. CDR3 coding DNA: TGTGCCAGCTCACCATTTACAGATAGGTCCGGGGAGCTGTTTTTT. The V gene is TRBV18, the J gene TRBJ2-2; D not resolved. Germline CDR1 KGHSH, CDR2 LQKENI. The CDR3 has 15 residues. V lost 2 bases and J lost 6, with 13 bases in between.

The chain carries TRBV28 and TRBJ2-2, with D unclear. Germline values: CDR1 MDHEN, CDR2 SYDVKM. This CDR3 spans 13 amino acids. V was clipped by 3 bases and J by 2 bases, with 4 bases between them. CDR3 amino acids: CASSFPNTGELFF. CDR3 bases: TGTGCCAGCAGTTTCCCCAACACCGGGGAGCTGTTTTTT.

V is TRBV19 and J is TRBJ1-6; 8 nucleotides line up with TRBD1. This CDR3 has 16 residues. Germline CDR1 reads LNHDA; CDR2 reads SQIVND (reference sequence). Unmatched junction bases numbered 4, after V lost 5 bases and J lost 1 base. The CDR3 DNA reads as TGTGCCAGTAGTCCGACAGGGGAATCCTATAATTCACCCCTCCACTTT. Amino acid sequence: CASSPTGESYNSPLHF.

This sequence joins TRBV6-1 and TRBJ1-4; no reliable D call. This CDR3 region has 13 residues. The germline gives CDR1 MNHNS, CDR2 SASEGT. Trimming removed 6 bases at V and 6 bases at J, with 11 bases between. As DNA, the CDR3 is TGTGCCAGCAGGAATGTCCTTGATGAAAAACTGTTTTTT. This encodes CASRNVLDEKLFF.

The gene calls are TRBV18 and TRBJ2-4, with 7 bases lining up with TRBD1. The CDR3 sequence is 15 residues long. V trimming: 4 bases; J trimming: 5 bases; junction bases outside the gene matches: 8. Germline V gene data show CDR1 as KGHSH and CDR2 as LQKENI. The CDR3 DNA sequence: TGTGCCAGCTCACTACCTTCGACAGGGCAAAACATTCAGTACTTC. Protein: CASSLPSTGQNIQYF.

The chain links TRBV6-1 to TRBJ2-3; 9 bases match TRBD2. Germline V CDR1 and CDR2: MNHNS, SASEGT. The CDR3 consists of 16 residues. With V trimmed by 2 bases and J by 5 bases, 8 bases remained unmatched. The CDR3 here is CASSELLAGDRDTQYF. Written as DNA, the CDR3 is TGTGCCAGCAGTGAACTATTAGCGGGGGATAGAGATACGCAGTATTTT.

The chain combines TRBV19 with TRBJ1-1; D is possibly TRBD1 (5 bases). This CDR3 spans 12 amino acids. CDR1 is LNHDA, CDR2 SQIVND, per germline (reference sequence). V was trimmed by 3 bases and J by 12 bases, leaving 14 bases between them. The CDR3 protein is CASSIVSGAPFF. Here the CDR3 DNA reads TGTGCCAGTAGTATTGTTTCTGGGGCGCCTTTCTTT.

The chain links TRBV28 to TRBJ1-3; D call uncertain. Per germline, CDR1 MDHEN and CDR2 SYDVKM. This CDR3 comprises 14 residues. V lost 2 bases and J lost 2, with 7 bases in between. The CDR3 DNA is TGTGCCAGCAGTTTAGCGGTCACTGGAAACACCATATATTTT. Protein sequence: CASSLAVTGNTIYF.

The chain uses TRBV5-5 and TRBJ1-1; a possible D gene is TRBD1 (6 bases). The germline V and J ends were trimmed by 4 bases and 3 bases, with 7 bases remaining between them. This CDR3 has 12 amino acids. CDR1 is SGHKS and CDR2 is YYEKEE in the germline V gene (reference sequence). Here the CDR3 reads CASSDRYTEAFF. Here the CDR3 DNA reads TGTGCCAGCAGCGACAGGTACACTGAAGCTTTCTTT.

This rearrangement joins TRBV28 to TRBJ2-1, with TRBD2 identical over 7 bases. This CDR3 has 17 residues. Germline CDR1 MDHEN, CDR2 SYDVKM. The V and J ends lost 4 bases and 3 bases, in that order; junction bases with no gene match: 12. As DNA, the CDR3 is TGTGCCAGCAGTTCCTTTGGCATCGGGAGGCTCTACAATGAGCAGTTCTTC. This sequence encodes CASSSFGIGRLYNEQFF. Full variable domain (remainder filled in from reference TRBV28 and TRBJ2-1): DVKVTQSSRYLVKRTGEKVFLECVQDMDHENMFWYRQDPGLGLRLIYFSYDVKMKEKGDIPEGYSVSREKKERFSLILESASTNQTSMYLCASSSFGIGRLYNEQFFGPGTRLTVL.

This clone came up once. The chain joins TRBV7-8 to TRBJ1-2, with 9 bases fitting TRBD1. Germline CDR1 reads SGHVS; CDR2 reads FQNEAQ. This CDR3 contains 15 residues. V lost 1 base and J lost 5; bases outside the gene matches: 5. The CDR3 bases are TGTGCCAGCAGCTTAGACAGGGGGCCTAGGTATGGCTACACCTTC. Translated, it gives CASSLDRGPRYGYTF. Looking up the rest from reference TRBV7-8 and TRBJ1-2 gives the full variable domain: GAGVSQSPRYKVAKRGQDVALRCDPISGHVSLFWYQQALGQGPEFLTYFQNEAQLDKSGLPSDRFFAERPEGSVSTLKIQRTQQEDSAVYLCASSLDRGPRYGYTFGSGTRLTVV.